The present T cell receptor (beta chain) was sequenced within a study of cytomegalovirus exposure and HLA in healthy donors. General study points: It was approximately 160 TCR beta chains that were listed as cytomegalovirus-associated. The analysis excluded some indistinguishable V segments, including TRBV6-2 and TRBV6-3.

A word on this clone: Its specificity is unknown.

It was with 60 Vbeta and 13 Jbeta primers that the PCR ran. The method was immunoSEQ multiplex PCR; TCRdb's version includes in-frame clones alone and lacks a portion of them. The sample has 100,000 or so clones, about 83% seen once. The length of the CDR3 is 17 residues. Per the germline V gene, CDR1 is SGDLS and CDR2 is YYNGEE. V lost 0 bases and J lost 0; bases outside the gene matches: 5. Though nominally healthy at sampling, donors likely had unrecorded immune exposures. This sequence was found in a man between 18 and 29 years old in good health and CMV-seronegative. The sequencing input was PBMCs. The chain is built from TRBV9 and TRBJ2-3; 9 bases map to TRBD2. As DNA, the CDR3 is TGTGCCAGCAGCGTAGGGCTAGCGGGGTCTAGCACAGATACGCAGTATTTT. It specifies CASSVGLAGSSTDTQYF.